These 4 T cell receptor beta chains were sequenced from one sample in a study of beta chain features in type 1 diabetes. The investigators reverse transcribed all of the isolated RNA, so they sequenced expressed TCRB transcripts. TCRdb's copy holds only in-frame clones and misses some; the assay was immunoSEQ multiplex PCR. The sample carries about 930,000 clones, 15% to 20% recorded once. Material: naive CD4+ T cells from blood. All receptors come from a woman aged 18-29 years in good health.

This clone was detected only a few times. The CDR3 DNA reads TGTGCCAGCAGCTTGGGGGACTTTCCTGGAAACACCATATATTTT. It codes for CASSLGDFPGNTIYF. The V gene is TRBV5-6, the J gene TRBJ1-3; D might be TRBD1 (5 bases). Trimming pared 0 bases from V and 2 bases from J, leaving 9 bases between. The germline V gene encodes CDR1 SGHDT and CDR2 YYEEEE. The CDR3 sequence is 15 residues long. Supplemented by reference TRBV5-6 and TRBJ1-3, the full variable domain reads DAGVTQSPTHLIKTRGQQVTLRCSPKSGHDTVSWYQQALGQGPQFIFQYYEEEERQRGNFPDRFSGHQFPNYSSELNVNALLLGDSALYLCASSLGDFPGNTIYFGEGSWLTVV.

This clone showed up just a few times. The chain links TRBV10-3 to TRBJ2-2; tentative D call: TRBD2 (5 bases). The V gene lost 6 bases and the J gene lost 6 bases, with 14 bases spanning the gap. From germline, CDR1 is ENHRY and CDR2 SYGVKD. CDR3 length: 14 amino acids. The CDR3 spells CAIRGEGNSGELFF. CDR3 nucleotide sequence: TGTGCCATCAGGGGAGAGGGAAACTCCGGGGAGCTGTTTTTT.

This chain uses TRBV9 with TRBJ2-4, with 7 nucleotides matching TRBD1. The V segment lost 0 bases and the J segment 6 bases; nucleotides outside the gene matches: 3. Germline V gives CDR1 SGDLS, CDR2 YYNGEE. The CDR3 runs 14 residues. Here the CDR3 DNA reads TGTGCCAGCAGCGTAGAAAACAGGGGAAACATTCAGTACTTC. It translates to CASSVENRGNIQYF.

This clone was detected only a few times. The chain is built from TRBV2 and TRBJ2-2; TRBD2 matches at 8 bases. Germline CDR1 SNHLY, CDR2 FYNNEI. V lost 7 bases, J lost 0 bases, and 10 bases stayed unmatched. The CDR3 loop spans 17 amino acids. The CDR3: CASTGDLAGANTGELFF. The CDR3 nucleotides read TGTGCCAGCACCGGGGACCTAGCGGGCGCGAACACCGGGGAGCTGTTTTTT. Full variable domain (missing parts from reference TRBV2 and TRBJ2-2): EPEVTQTPSHQVTQMGQEVILRCVPISNHLYFYWYRQILGQKVEFLVSFYNNEISEKSEIFDDQFSVERPDGSNFTLKIRSTKLEDSAMYFCASTGDLAGANTGELFFGEGSRLTVL.